This TCR beta chain was observed in a study of shared clonotypes between healthy human individuals. Trimming took 6 bases from V and 6 from J; bases not matched to a gene: 15. The CDR3 runs to 16 residues. Germline CDR1 reads MNHNY; CDR2 reads SVGAGI (reference sequence). Notes on the study in general: Richness estimates generally favored naive over memory subsets.

Worth noting for this clone: No antigen is known for it.

Genomic DNA (from each subset) was split evenly across several immunoSEQ plates. The table came from immunoSEQ multiplex PCR; TCRdb's copy has only in-frame clones and leaves some out. The table includes about 1.1 million clones, approximately 75% detected once. The origin of this receptor is a man in his late teens or twenties in good health. Some clones in this sample may be carry-over from other donors' samples. The sample was memory CD4+ T cells from PBMCs. Sample subset: CD45RA-negative fraction. The chain uses TRBV6-6 and TRBJ2-7; 9 bases agree with TRBD2. CDR3 in DNA: TGTGCCAGCAGCCCCGGATCGGGCGGGAGGGTGGGCGAGCAGTACTTC. Amino acids: CASSPGSGGRVGEQYF.